This TCR beta chain was identified in a study of T cell repertoires in cytomegalovirus infection. Study in general: CMV epitopes used comprised recently identified HLA-C-restricted ones and well-studied HLA-B-restricted ones. Both CMV infection and a matching HLA type were indicated by public TCR beta signatures. General study results and limits: Adding up the frequency of public TCR beta families identified people who carried CMV plus the relevant HLA. HLA-C-restricted CMV-specific TCR beta clonotypes were dominant in the ex vivo response.

Germline loops: CDR1 LNHDA, CDR2 SQIVND (reference sequence). Trimming pared 3 bases from V and 1 base from J, leaving 7 bases between. The CDR3 spans 13 residues. TCRdb called the reads again in MiXCR, with one record for every CDR3 protein. The top ten hold 80% to 85% of the sample, which has 110,000 or so distinct CDR3 sequences, about 30% seen once. This clonotype was picked up a small number of times. What it binds is unknown. The sample was CD8+ T cells from cultured PBMCs, taken from culture after CMV antigen stimulation. V usage is TRBV19 and J usage is TRBJ2-7; TRBD1 is a possible D gene (5 bases). The clonotype was recovered from a human donor in good health (CMV status not recorded). Some clones in this sample may be carry-over from other donors' samples. CDR3 amino acids: CASSIGHSYEQYF. The CDR3 DNA sequence: TGTGCCAGTAGTATTGGACATTCCTACGAGCAGTACTTC.